This T cell receptor beta chain was captured in a study of shared clonotypes between healthy human individuals. Naive CD8 cells comprised CD45RO-negative, CCR7-positively selected cells, excluding terminally differentiated effector memory CD45RA+ cells. The method was immunoSEQ multiplex PCR; TCRdb's version includes in-frame clones alone and lacks a portion of them. The sample has about 2,100,000 clones; about 92% are singletons. Germline-derived CDR1 and CDR2 are MDHEN and SYDVKM. The CDR3 runs to 14 residues. V lost 3 bases and J lost 8, with 16 bases in between. The chain links TRBV28 to TRBJ1-2; D may be TRBD1 (6 bases). The receptor was isolated from a man between 18 and 29 years old in good health. Some clones in this sample may be carry-over from other donors' samples. The sequencing input was naive CD8+ T cells from PBMCs. Written as DNA, the CDR3 is TGTGCCAGCAGTTTGAATGGGCAGGGACACGGCTACACCTTC. Translation gives CASSLNGQGHGYTF.